This TCR beta chain was captured in a study of T cells in Graves' hyperthyroidism and ophthalmopathy. Findings and limits, study-wide: In simple terms, a model built on 13 V-J features told ophthalmopathy apart from stable hyperthyroidism.

Unmatched junction bases numbered 2, after V lost 4 bases and J lost 8 bases. This CDR3 region has 12 residues. Germline loops: CDR1 KGHDR, CDR2 SFDVKD. This clonotype was observed many times. Its specificity is unknown. Amplified TCR beta CDR3 regions derived from RNA transcripts. First-round RT-PCR targeting the TCR CDR3 was performed with the HTBI primer set. A single record per CDR3 protein comes from TCRdb applying MiXCR to the multiplex PCR reads. The table has more than 350,000 distinct CDR3 sequences, about 15% seen once. Sequences were obtained from blood. The J gene is TRBJ1-1, the V gene TRBV24-1, with 8 bases matching TRBD1. The receptor's source is a woman aged 30 to 39 with Graves' ophthalmopathy. CDR3 residues: CATSDRDREAFF. CDR3 coding DNA: TGTGCCACCAGTGACCGGGACAGGGAAGCTTTCTTT.